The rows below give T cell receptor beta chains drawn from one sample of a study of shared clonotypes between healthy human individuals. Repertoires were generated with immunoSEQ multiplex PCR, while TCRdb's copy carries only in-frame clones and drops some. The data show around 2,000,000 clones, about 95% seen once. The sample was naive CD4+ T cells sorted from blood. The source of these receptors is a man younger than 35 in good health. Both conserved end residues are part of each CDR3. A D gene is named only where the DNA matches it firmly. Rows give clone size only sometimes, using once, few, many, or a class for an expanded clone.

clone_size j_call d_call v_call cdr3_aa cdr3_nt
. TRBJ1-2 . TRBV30 CAWRPDLSYGYTF TGTGCCTGGAGACCAGATTTATCCTATGGCTACACCTTC
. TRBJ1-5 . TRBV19 CASKSTGTNSNQPQHF TGTGCCAGTAAGTCGACCGGAACTAATAGCAATCAGCCCCAGCATTTT
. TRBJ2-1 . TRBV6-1 CASSADRSYNEQFF TGTGCCAGCAGTGCGGACCGCTCCTACAATGAGCAGTTCTTC
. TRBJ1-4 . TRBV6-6 CASSSPGEGEKLFF TGTGCCAGCAGTTCGCCAGGGGAGGGAGAAAAACTGTTTTTT
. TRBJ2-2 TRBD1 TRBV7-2 CASSLGTGGRTGELFF TGTGCCAGCAGCTTAGGGACAGGGGGCCGCACCGGGGAGCTGTTTTTT
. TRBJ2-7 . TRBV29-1 CSVEGLSEQYF TGCAGCGTTGAAGGCCTGTCTGAGCAGTACTTC
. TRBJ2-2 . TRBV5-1 CASSLGGSGELFF TGCGCCAGCAGCTTGGGAGGCAGCGGGGAGCTGTTTTTT
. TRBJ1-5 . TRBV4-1 CASTQGVILNQPQHF TGCGCCAGCACCCAGGGAGTGATACTCAATCAGCCCCAGCATTTT
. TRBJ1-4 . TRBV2 CASSDQGLTNEKLFF TGTGCCAGCAGTGATCAGGGGCTAACTAATGAAAAACTGTTTTTT
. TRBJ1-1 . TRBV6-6 CASSTGTDSRWAFF TGTGCCAGCAGCACCGGGACGGATAGCAGGTGGGCTTTCTTT
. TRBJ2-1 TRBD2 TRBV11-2 CASSSSGRSSYNEQFF TGTGCCAGCAGCTCTAGCGGGAGGAGCTCCTACAATGAGCAGTTCTTC
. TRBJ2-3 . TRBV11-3 CASSLGGSTDTQYF TGTGCCAGCAGCCTGGGCGGTAGCACAGATACGCAGTATTTT
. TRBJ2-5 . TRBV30 CAWSVLLKETQYF TGTGCCTGGAGTGTACTTCTGAAAGAGACCCAGTACTTC
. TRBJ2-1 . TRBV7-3 CASSPSGSSYNEQFF TGTGCCAGCAGTCCCTCCGGGAGCTCCTACAATGAGCAGTTCTTC
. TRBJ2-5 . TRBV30 CAWSRGLQETQYF TGTGCCTGGAGTAGAGGGTTGCAAGAGACCCAGTACTTC
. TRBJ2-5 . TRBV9 CASSVEGDYQETQYF TGTGCCAGCAGCGTAGAGGGAGACTATCAAGAGACCCAGTACTTC
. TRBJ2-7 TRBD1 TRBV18 CASSPGTESYEQYF TGTGCCAGCTCACCCGGGACAGAATCCTACGAGCAGTACTTC
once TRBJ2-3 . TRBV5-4 CASSLGGPQWDTQYF TGTGCCAGCAGCTTGGGCGGGCCACAGTGGGATACGCAGTATTTT
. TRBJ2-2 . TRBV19 CASTRYTGELFF TGTGCCAGTACACGATACACCGGGGAGCTGTTTTTT
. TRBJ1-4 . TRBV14 CASSRSPGKLFF TGTGCCAGCAGCCGGAGTCCGGGGAAACTGTTTTTT
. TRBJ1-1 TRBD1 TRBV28 CASTPTDRRNTEAFF TGTGCCAGCACCCCGACGGACAGGAGGAACACTGAAGCTTTCTTT
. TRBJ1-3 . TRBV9 CASSVGVSGNTIYF TGTGCCAGCAGCGTAGGTGTCTCTGGAAACACCATATATTTT
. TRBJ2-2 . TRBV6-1 CASSVSNTGELFF TGTGCCAGCAGCGTGAGTAACACCGGGGAGCTGTTTTTT
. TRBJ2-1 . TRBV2 CASSEADIYNEQFF TGTGCCAGCAGTGAAGCGGACATCTACAATGAGCAGTTCTTC
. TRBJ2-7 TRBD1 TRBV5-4 CASSSGQVAYEQYF TGTGCCAGCAGCTCGGGACAGGTGGCCTACGAGCAGTACTTC
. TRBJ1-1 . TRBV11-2 CASSSQGMNTEAFF TGTGCCAGCAGCTCTCAGGGGATGAACACTGAAGCTTTCTTT
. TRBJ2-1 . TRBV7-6 CASSSSTTYNEQFF TGTGCCAGCAGCTCCTCTACAACCTACAATGAGCAGTTCTTC
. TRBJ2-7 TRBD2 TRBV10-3 CATKRTSGTSYEQYF TGTGCCACCAAACGGACTAGCGGGACCTCCTACGAGCAGTACTTC
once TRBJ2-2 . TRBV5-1 CASKTSSENTGELFF TGCGCCAGCAAGACCTCTAGCGAGAACACCGGGGAGCTGTTTTTT
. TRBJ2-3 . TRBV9 CASSVEGPWNTQYF TGTGCCAGCAGCGTAGAAGGGCCTTGGAATACGCAGTATTTT
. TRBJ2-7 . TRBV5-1 CASSHGDGPYEQYF TGCGCCAGCAGCCACGGGGACGGACCCTACGAGCAGTACTTC
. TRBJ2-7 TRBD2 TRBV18 CASSPPQSTSGRIYEQYF TGTGCCAGCTCACCACCCCAGAGTACTAGCGGGAGAATCTACGAGCAGTACTTC
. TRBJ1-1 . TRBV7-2 CASSLDGLGNTEAFF TGTGCCAGCAGCTTAGACGGCCTGGGGAACACTGAAGCTTTCTTT
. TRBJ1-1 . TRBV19 CASSIISGSNTEAFF TGTGCCAGTAGTATTATTTCAGGGTCGAACACTGAAGCTTTCTTT
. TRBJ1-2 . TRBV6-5 CASRSDHYGYTF TGTGCCAGCAGGTCGGATCACTATGGCTACACCTTC
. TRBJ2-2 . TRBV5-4 CASSPGESGRTGELFF TGTGCCAGCAGCCCAGGGGAGTCGGGCCGCACCGGGGAGCTGTTTTTT
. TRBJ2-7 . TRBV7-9 CASSFTAIEQYF TGTGCCAGCAGCTTTACAGCCATCGAGCAGTACTTC
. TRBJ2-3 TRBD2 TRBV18 CASSPGTSGATDTQYF TGTGCCAGCTCACCGGGGACTAGCGGGGCCACAGATACGCAGTATTTT
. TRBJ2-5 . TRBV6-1 CASSAMGVETQYF TGTGCCAGCAGTGCAATGGGGGTCGAGACCCAGTACTTC
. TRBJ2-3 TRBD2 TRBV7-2 CASSLAAGGLTDTQYF TGTGCCAGCAGCTTAGCGGCGGGGGGACTCACAGATACGCAGTATTTT